These 10 T cell receptor beta chains originate from one sample sequenced in a study of cytomegalovirus exposure and HLA in healthy donors. PCR employed 60 Vbeta and 13 Jbeta primers. Data came from immunoSEQ multiplex PCR; TCRdb stores just in-frame clones and leaves some out. The sample contains 150,000 to 200,000 clones, more than 60% of which appear only once. Sample: PBMCs. Receptors originate from a man younger than 45 in good health and CMV-seropositive.

The sample holds a few counts of this clone. The chain recombines TRBV2 with TRBJ2-7; 10 positions match TRBD1. Germline CDR1 is SNHLY and CDR2 is FYNNEI. The CDR3 totals 14 residues. The trim removed 7 bases at V and 4 bases at J, leaving 7 bases unmatched. The CDR3 DNA follows: TGTGCCAGCACCCCGGACAGGGGGATATACGAGCAGTACTTC. Amino acids: CASTPDRGIYEQYF.

The V call is TRBV19, the J call TRBJ2-7; 8 nucleotides match TRBD2. Trimming removed 7 bases from V and 4 bases from J; junction bases left unmatched: 9. The CDR3 sequence is 14 residues long. Germline V gene lookup returns CDR1 LNHDA and CDR2 SQIVND (reference sequence). CDR3 region: CASTTTGGGYEQYF. CDR3 nucleotides: TGTGCCAGTACCACCACCGGGGGGGGGTACGAGCAGTACTTC.

V usage is TRBV18 and J usage is TRBJ2-7; 13 bases are shared with TRBD2. Germline CDR1 is KGHSH and CDR2 is LQKENI. The CDR3 contains 16 residues. V was clipped by 0 bases and J by 2 bases; unmatched bases: 1. CDR3 sequence reads: CASSPPGLAGTYEQYF. The CDR3 DNA sequence: TGTGCCAGCTCACCACCGGGACTAGCGGGAACCTACGAGCAGTACTTC.

The gene calls are TRBV9 and TRBJ2-1; possibly TRBD2 for D (6 bases). Germline assignment: CDR1 SGDLS and CDR2 YYNGEE. Trimming shortened V by 2 bases and J by 2 bases, and 11 bases separated the two germline ends. This CDR3 has 15 residues. The CDR3 DNA reads as TGTGCCAGCAGCGTCGTCGGCGGGGCCTACAATGAGCAGTTCTTC. Its translation is CASSVVGGAYNEQFF.

The chain carries TRBV7-9 and TRBJ1-3, with D unresolved. This CDR3 contains 17 residues. Trimming shortened V by 1 base and J by 0 bases, and 13 bases separated the two germline ends. CDR1 SEHNR and CDR2 FQNEAQ come from the germline V gene (reference sequence). The CDR3 DNA reads TGTGCCAGCAGCTTAGTATCCGGGGTTAGCTCTGGAAACACCATATATTTT. As protein: CASSLVSGVSSGNTIYF.

V gene TRBV5-1 combines with J gene TRBJ2-1; 9 bases are shared with TRBD2. CDR1 is SGHRS and CDR2 is YFSETQ in the germline V gene. The V gene end was trimmed by 4 bases and the J gene end by 4 bases; junction bases not matched to a gene: 3. The CDR3 length is 14 residues. As DNA, the CDR3 is TGCGCCAGCAGCCAGACTAGCGGATACAATGAGCAGTTCTTC. This encodes CASSQTSGYNEQFF.

V is TRBV7-3 and J is TRBJ1-3; TRBD1 aligns across 9 bases. Germline-derived CDR1 and CDR2 are SGHTA and FQGTGA. This CDR3 contains 18 residues. Trimming cost V 1 base and J 1 base; bases outside gene matches: 8. The CDR3 sequence: CASSLNRPGQGSGNTIYF. CDR3 bases: TGTGCCAGCAGCTTAAATAGACCGGGACAGGGATCTGGAAACACCATATATTTT.

The V call is TRBV20-1, the J call TRBJ2-7; possible D gene TRBD1, 5 bases. V dropped 5 bases and J dropped 6 bases, with 11 bases sitting between them. Germline CDR1 is DFQATT and CDR2 is SNEGSKA (reference sequence). CDR3 size: 11 residues. As DNA, the CDR3 is TGCAGTGCTCGACCCGACAGCGAGCAGTACTTC. Translation: CSARPDSEQYF.

The J gene is TRBJ2-5, the V gene TRBV5-4, with a possible D match to TRBD1 (6 bases). Trimming stripped 4 bases from V and 9 bases from J, with 16 bases between. Germline V gene data show CDR1 as SGHNT and CDR2 as YYREEE (reference sequence). The CDR3 length is 13 residues. The CDR3 DNA sequence: TGTGCCAGCAGCCCAGGGGCCTTTGAGGCCCAGTACTTC. Translating gives CASSPGAFEAQYF.

Here the CDR3 reads CASSYLEVRGRETQYF. The CDR3, as DNA: TGTGCCAGCAGTTACTTAGAGGTTAGGGGGCGGGAGACCCAGTACTTC. The rearrangement links TRBV6-6 to TRBJ2-5, with TRBD1 matching over 7 bases. The CDR3 totals 16 residues. V was pared by 1 base and J by 5 bases, with 10 bases of the junction left unmatched. The V gene's germline CDR1 is MNHNY and CDR2 SVGAGI (reference sequence).